This T cell receptor beta chain was identified in a study of blood T cell repertoires in COVID-19. The wider study: Some COVID-19 samples were acute and others convalescent; all came from the United States, Italy and Spain. PBMCs, B-cell-depleted T cells, or T cells provided the cDNA or gDNA that made up the material.

Original data processing: Nucleated cell counts were estimated from reference gene primer amplification. The table came from immunoSEQ multiplex PCR; TCRdb's copy has only in-frame clones and leaves some out. That table supplies the V and J calls and clone size; D and trimming were determined from the DNA. The sample includes 75,000 to 100,000 clones, 60% to 85% seen only once; the top ten take about 10%. With V trimmed by 4 bases and J by 10 bases, 7 bases remained unmatched. This CDR3 region has 13 residues. Germline V gene sequence: CDR1 MDHEN, CDR2 SYDVKM. The sample taken for sequencing was peripheral blood. This clonotype was sampled from a woman of 80 years or more with acute or convalescent COVID-19. The chain recombines TRBV28 with TRBJ2-4; 7 bases agree with TRBD2. The DNA for the CDR3 is TGTGCCAGCAGTTGGGGGGGGGTGCGTATTCAGTACTTC. It is translated as CASSWGGVRIQYF. The full variable domain, rest sourced from reference TRBV28 and TRBJ2-4, is DVKVTQSSRYLVKRTGEKVFLECVQDMDHENMFWYRQDPGLGLRLIYFSYDVKMKEKGDIPEGYSVSREKKERFSLILESASTNQTSMYLCASSWGGVRIQYFGAGTRLSVL.